The 18 T cell receptor beta chains below were found in one sample sequenced in a study of type 1 regulatory T cells. Via MiXCR, TCRdb re-called the reads, giving one row per CDR3 protein. There are tens of thousands of distinct CDR3 sequences in the sample; around 21% occur only once, and 8.3% lies in the top ten. Antigens of these TCRs are unknown. General study findings and limits: Compared with non-Tr1 cells, Tr1 cells showed a narrower TCR repertoire.

The source material was cultured type 1 regulatory T (Tr1) cells, either the whole culture or a sorted fraction (not recorded which). The receptors were gathered from a human donor in good health.

This clonotype was seen more than once but under ten times. The V and J genes are TRBV5-4 and TRBJ2-1, with TRBD2 matching 14 bases. CDR3 length: 15 residues. The V gene end was trimmed by 3 bases and the J gene end by 9 bases; junction bases not matched to a gene: 5. In germline, CDR1 is SGHNT, CDR2 YYREEE (reference sequence). Here the CDR3 reads CASSSGLAGVVEQFF. CDR3 nucleotides: TGTGCCAGCAGCTCGGGACTAGCGGGAGTAGTTGAGCAGTTCTTC.

The chain has TRBV6-2 or TRBV6-3 and TRBJ2-1, with D tentatively TRBD1 or TRBD2 (5 bases each). Trimming left V 0 bases short and J 3 bases short, with 18 bases between. CDR3 length: 18 amino acids. Germline V lookup: CDR1 MNHEY, CDR2 SVGEGT. The CDR3 sequence is CASSYSDLRDRVYNEQFF. In DNA, the CDR3 is TGTGCCAGCAGTTACTCGGACCTCCGGGACCGTGTCTACAATGAGCAGTTCTTC.

This clonotype was seen a few times. This chain connects TRBV29-1 to TRBJ1-1; D is unresolved. Per the germline V gene, CDR1 is SQVTM and CDR2 is ANQGSEA. The V gene lost 2 bases and the J gene lost 4 bases, with 11 bases spanning the gap. This CDR3 comprises 13 residues. The CDR3 here is CSVESEGGTEAFF. Here the CDR3 DNA reads TGCAGCGTTGAATCTGAAGGTGGCACTGAAGCTTTCTTT.

This clonotype has a handful of counts. The V and J genes are TRBV5-1 and TRBJ2-5, with 7 bases that match TRBD2. The CDR3 consists of 15 residues. After removal of 0 bases from V and 5 bases from J, the junction contained 7 bases not matched to a gene. Germline lookup yields CDR1 SGHRS and CDR2 YFSETQ. As DNA, the CDR3 is TGCGCCAGCAGCTTGGAAGCTAGCGGTGGGGAGACCCAGTACTTC. This codes for CASSLEASGGETQYF. Full variable domain (outside the CDR3, taken from reference TRBV5-1 and TRBJ2-5): KAGVTQTPRYLIKTRGQQVTLSCSPISGHRSVSWYQQTPGQGLQFLFEYFSETQRNKGNFPGRFSGRQFSNSRSEMNVSTLELGDSALYLCASSLEASGGETQYFGPGTRLLVL.

The CDR3 is CASSPHRAGELFF. Here the CDR3 DNA reads TGTGCCAGCAGCCCACACAGGGCCGGGGAGCTGTTTTTT. The rearrangement links TRBV12-3 or TRBV12-4 to TRBJ2-2; tentative D call: TRBD1 (6 bases). The V and J ends lost 6 bases and 6 bases respectively, with 11 bases between them. The CDR3 runs to 13 residues.

This clonotype was detected only a few times. This chain links TRBV6-1 with TRBJ2-7, with 8 bases lining up with TRBD1. With 5 bases clipped from V and 4 bases from J, the junction kept 4 bases outside the gene matches. CDR1 is MNHNS, CDR2 SASEGT, per germline. The CDR3 runs 13 residues. The CDR3 sequence: CASSRTGRYEQYF. In DNA form, the CDR3 reads TGTGCCAGCAGTCGGACAGGGAGGTACGAGCAGTACTTC.

This clonotype was seen a handful of times. The V call is TRBV18, the J call TRBJ2-3; D gene uncertain. Germline V lookup: CDR1 KGHSH, CDR2 LQKENI. This CDR3 is 14 amino acids long. With 3 bases removed from V and 2 bases from J, the gap between germline ends came to 9 bases. This CDR3 reads CASSPPTPTDTQYF. The CDR3 nucleotides are TGTGCCAGCTCACCTCCGACTCCCACAGATACGCAGTATTTT.

This clonotype was observed many times. The chain employs TRBV7-2 and TRBJ2-3; 11 bases map to TRBD2. The junction had 8 bases not matched to a gene; V was cut back by 5 bases and J by 4 bases. The CDR3 extends over 16 amino acids. Per the germline V gene, CDR1 is SGHTA and CDR2 is FQGNSA. CDR3 amino acids: CASSILFSGRADTQYF. In DNA form, the CDR3 reads TGTGCCAGCAGCATACTATTTAGCGGGAGGGCAGATACGCAGTATTTT.

The V gene is TRBV27, the J gene TRBJ2-1, with TRBD2 as a possible D gene (6 bases). Germline CDR1 and CDR2: MNHEY and SMNVEV (reference sequence). This CDR3 has 17 amino acids. V was shortened by 5 bases and J by 2 bases, with 19 bases between the two germline ends. Here the CDR3 DNA reads TGTGCCAGCAGTCCCGGGACTGCTCTGGTCCCCTACAATGAGCAGTTCTTC. This encodes CASSPGTALVPYNEQFF.

The genes are TRBV7-2 and TRBJ2-1; 9 bases map to TRBD1. The CDR3 contains 15 residues. The V gene end was trimmed by 3 bases and the J gene end by 5 bases; junction bases not matched to a gene: 5. From germline, CDR1 is SGHTA and CDR2 FQGNSA. The CDR3 region has the DNA TGTGCCAGCAGCTTGGGACAGGGATCCCACAATGAGCAGTTCTTC. It specifies CASSLGQGSHNEQFF.

V gene TRBV18 combines with J gene TRBJ2-5; D possibly corresponds to TRBD2 (5 bases). Trimming pared 7 bases from V and 1 base from J, leaving 10 bases between. CDR1 and CDR2 (germline): KGHSH, LQKENI. The CDR3 covers 13 residues. The CDR3 region has the DNA TGTGCCAGCTTACGGGGTACCCAAGAGACCCAGTACTTC. It yields the protein CASLRGTQETQYF.

The chain carries TRBV7-3 and TRBJ2-1, with 10 bases identical to TRBD2. Trimming took 2 bases from V and 8 from J; bases not matched to a gene: 6. Germline CDR1 SGHTA, CDR2 FQGTGA. This CDR3 spans 15 amino acids. The CDR3 is CASSLDTSGNDEQFF. DNA for the CDR3: TGTGCCAGCAGCTTAGATACTAGCGGGAATGATGAGCAGTTCTTC.

This clonotype was observed a handful of times. J is TRBJ2-1 and V is TRBV11-2; tentative D call: TRBD2 (6 bases). CDR1 is SGHAT and CDR2 is FQNNGV in the germline V gene. V was shortened by 5 bases and J by 9 bases, with 11 bases between the two germline ends. This CDR3 contains 12 residues. The CDR3 loop is CASSKGAGEQFF. CDR3 coding DNA: TGTGCCAGCAGCAAAGGAGCGGGTGAGCAGTTCTTC.

This rearrangement joins TRBV12-3 or TRBV12-4 to TRBJ1-4, with a weak D call TRBD1 (6 bases). The germline V and J ends were trimmed by 4 bases and 10 bases, with 10 bases remaining between them. This CDR3 is built from 12 residues. CDR3 in amino acids: CASSYRVGKLFF. The DNA of the CDR3 is TGTGCCAGCAGTTACAGGGTGGGAAAACTGTTTTTT.

This clonotype showed up many times. J is TRBJ1-6 and V is TRBV12-3 or TRBV12-4, with a possible D match to TRBD1 (6 bases). Between the trimmed V and J ends, which lost 6 bases and 10 bases, there was a span of 19 bases. The CDR3 has 15 residues. CDR3 loop: CASRRTQGLESPLHF. CDR3 nucleotide sequence: TGTGCCAGCAGGCGAACCCAGGGGTTGGAATCACCCCTCCACTTT.

The chain recombines TRBV5-1 with TRBJ2-3; D possibly corresponds to TRBD2 (5 bases). The CDR3 has 13 residues. V was pared by 6 bases and J by 4 bases, with 12 bases between. Germline values: CDR1 SGHRS, CDR2 YFSETQ. CDR3 in amino acids: CASNPTRADTQYF. DNA for the CDR3: TGCGCCAGCAACCCCACGCGGGCAGATACGCAGTATTTT.

Many counts were recorded for this clonotype. V usage is TRBV6-5 and J usage is TRBJ2-6; D uncertain. V lost 6 bases and J lost 2, with 14 bases in between. Germline V gene sequence: CDR1 MNHEY, CDR2 SVGAGI. The length of the CDR3 is 16 residues. The CDR3 region is CASRAGIAPGANVLTF. The CDR3 bases are TGTGCCAGCAGGGCAGGAATAGCCCCTGGGGCCAACGTCCTGACTTTC.

This clonotype was counted between two and nine times. The V and J genes are TRBV7-2 and TRBJ2-2; no clear D gene. This CDR3 region has 15 residues. Trimming removed 4 bases at V and 5 bases at J, with 14 bases between. In germline, CDR1 is SGHTA, CDR2 FQGNSA. CDR3 DNA: TGTGCCAGCAGCTCCTGGGATGGTTGGACCGGGGAGCTGTTTTTT. Protein product: CASSSWDGWTGELFF.